These 14 T cell receptor beta chains came from one sample sequenced in a study of blood T cells in healthy people across ages. A J-beta primer mix and a sample-barcoded 5' primer were used in a second PCR of roughly 7 to 12 cycles. MiXCR, applied by TCRdb to the 5' RACE reads, yields one record per CDR3 protein. The sample consists of 1.5 million to 2 million distinct CDR3 sequences, about 35% of them appearing once. Sequenced: blood. The receptors originated from a woman under 40 in good health.

The V call is TRBV7-9, the J call TRBJ2-7, with 7 bases lining up with TRBD1. Germline CDR1 and CDR2: SEHNR and FQNEAQ (reference sequence). The CDR3 is made up of 12 amino acids. With V trimmed by 7 bases and J by 6 bases, 6 bases remained unmatched. The CDR3 sequence is CASTQTGFEQYF. CDR3 sequence (DNA): TGTGCCAGCACCCAGACAGGGTTCGAGCAGTACTTC.

The J gene is TRBJ2-7, the V gene TRBV9, with D perhaps matching TRBD1 or TRBD2 (6 bases each). V lost 3 bases and J 7 bases, leaving 17 bases between the germline ends. This CDR3 spans 14 amino acids. The V gene's germline CDR1 is SGDLS and CDR2 YYNGEE. The CDR3 DNA follows: TGTGCCAGCAGCGCGGGGGCAGGGAAACAAGAGCAGTACTTC. As protein: CASSAGAGKQEQYF.

This clonotype was detected only once. One junction end disagrees with the germline gene, perhaps due to a read error. The chain carries TRBV4-1 and TRBJ2-1; D not resolved. The CDR3 is 16 residues long. CDR1 MGHRA and CDR2 YSYEKL come from the germline V gene. For the CDR3, the DNA is TGCACCAGCAGCCAAGAAGCCCCACCGACCTACAATGAGCAGTTCTTC. Translating it yields CTSSQEAPPTYNEQFF.

This chain joins TRBV15 and TRBJ2-1; the D is unclear. The DNA end is a closer match to TRBJ2-7, so the J assignment may be wrong. The germline CDR1 and CDR2 sequences are LNHNV and YYDKDF (reference sequence). This CDR3 spans 16 amino acids. The CDR3: CATSRDYPDSYNEQYF. Written as DNA, the CDR3 is TGTGCCACCAGCAGAGATTATCCAGACTCCTACAATGAGCAGTACTTC.

This clonotype has only a few counts. The chain combines TRBV3-1 with TRBJ2-1; D may be TRBD1 or TRBD2 (5 bases each). Per the germline V gene, CDR1 is LGHDT and CDR2 is YNNKEL (reference sequence). Trimming stripped 0 bases from V and 0 bases from J, with 12 bases between. CDR3 size: 17 residues. The CDR3 here is CASSQDGTAVSYNEQFF. The CDR3 nucleotides are TGTGCCAGCAGCCAAGACGGGACGGCCGTCTCCTACAATGAGCAGTTCTTC.

The count of this clonotype is one. Germline is not matched at one junction end, which may reflect a read error. CDR3 protein: CAASRDPKGLISYEQYF. The CDR3 coding sequence is TGTGCCGCCAGCAGAGATCCTAAGGGACTGATATCCTACGAGCAGTACTTC. V and J are TRBV15 and TRBJ2-7, with a tentative D call TRBD2 (6 bases). The CDR3 is made up of 17 amino acids. CDR1 is LNHNV, CDR2 YYDKDF, per germline (reference sequence).

This clonotype came up a few times. The rearrangement uses TRBV11-1 and TRBJ2-1, with 16 nucleotides matching TRBD2. This CDR3 has 16 residues. Germline V gene sequence: CDR1 SGHAT, CDR2 FQDESV (reference sequence). Trimming at V came to 6 bases and at J to 2 bases, leaving 1 base not matched to a gene. CDR3 sequence: CASSGTSGRAYNEQFF. The CDR3 DNA reads as TGTGCCAGCAGTGGGACTAGCGGGAGGGCCTACAATGAGCAGTTCTTC.

A few counts support this clonotype. The chain is built from TRBV7-9 and TRBJ2-7, with D perhaps matching TRBD1 (6 bases). The V gene lost 7 bases and the J gene lost 0 bases, with 13 bases spanning the gap. Germline lookup yields CDR1 SEHNR and CDR2 FQNEAQ (reference sequence). The CDR3 is 14 amino acids. The CDR3 protein is CASNQGQSSYEQYF. For the CDR3, the DNA is TGTGCCAGCAACCAGGGGCAGAGCTCCTACGAGCAGTACTTC.

J is TRBJ2-3 and V is TRBV28; D gene ambiguous. The V end was cut by 6 bases, the J end by 7 bases, with 17 bases between. The CDR3 is made up of 14 amino acids. Germline V gives CDR1 MDHEN, CDR2 SYDVKM. The CDR3 bases are TGTGCCAGCAGCGATGGTGGGCTGAGCCATACGCAGTATTTT. Translating gives CASSDGGLSHTQYF.

This clonotype appeared many times. This chain joins TRBV3-1 and TRBJ1-1, with D unresolved. Germline loops: CDR1 LGHDT, CDR2 YNNKEL (reference sequence). The V end lost 1 base, the J end lost 6 bases, and 9 bases lay between the germline ends. The CDR3 runs to 13 residues. The CDR3 region has the DNA TGTGCCAGCAGCCAAGGATCAGGCTCTGAAGCTTTCTTT. Translated: CASSQGSGSEAFF.

This clonotype was counted a few times. J is TRBJ2-5 and V is TRBV7-8, with 8 bases identical to TRBD2. There are 14 residues in the CDR3. Per germline, CDR1 SGHVS and CDR2 FQNEAQ. Trimming removed 5 bases from V and 4 bases from J; junction bases left unmatched: 6. The CDR3 here is CASSQTSGRETQYF. CDR3 bases: TGTGCCAGCAGCCAAACTAGCGGACGAGAGACCCAGTACTTC.

This clonotype was counted ten times or more. The J gene is TRBJ2-7, the V gene TRBV20-1; 9 nucleotides line up with TRBD2. CDR3 length: 14 amino acids. Germline CDR1 is DFQATT and CDR2 is SNEGSKA (reference sequence). V gave up 3 bases and J gave up 4 bases; unmatched junction bases: 7. The CDR3, as DNA: TGCAGTGCTAGTCTTAGCGGGAGTTGGTACGAGCAGTACTTC. This gives the protein CSASLSGSWYEQYF.

The table lists this clonotype with a few counts. V gene TRBV30 combines with J gene TRBJ2-5; D could derive from TRBD1 or TRBD2 (5 bases each). V gave up 4 bases and J gave up 4 bases, with 16 bases separating them. There are 14 residues in the CDR3. CDR1 GTSNPN and CDR2 SVGIG come from the germline V gene (reference sequence). CDR3 coding DNA: TGTGCCTGGACCAGCGGCCAGGGTGGAGAGACCCAGTACTTC. This encodes CAWTSGQGGETQYF.

V and J are TRBV27 and TRBJ1-1; D perhaps matches TRBD1 (5 bases). Between the trimmed V and J ends, which lost 8 bases and 0 bases, there was a span of 13 bases. CDR1 is MNHEY, CDR2 SMNVEV, per germline (reference sequence). The CDR3 totals 14 residues. CDR3 sequence (DNA): TGTGCCAGCTCGTCAGGGATAGTGAACACTGAAGCTTTCTTT. Protein product: CASSSGIVNTEAFF.